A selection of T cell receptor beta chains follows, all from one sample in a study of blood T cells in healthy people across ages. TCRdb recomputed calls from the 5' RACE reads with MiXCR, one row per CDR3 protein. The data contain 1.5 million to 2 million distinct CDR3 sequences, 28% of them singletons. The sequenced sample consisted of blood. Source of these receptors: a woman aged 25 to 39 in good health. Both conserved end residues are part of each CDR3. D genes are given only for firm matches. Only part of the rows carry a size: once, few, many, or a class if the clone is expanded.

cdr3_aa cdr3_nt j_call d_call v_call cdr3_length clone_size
CASSEETAYQETQYF TGTGCCAGCAGTGAAGAAACAGCGTACCAAGAGACCCAGTACTTC TRBJ2-5 - TRBV6-1 15 -
CASSQAQAGGDNEQFF TGTGCCAGCAGCCAAGCTCAGGCAGGGGGGGACAATGAGCAGTTCTTC TRBJ2-1 - TRBV3-1 16 -
CASSSPRGGSTSPLHF TGTGCCAGCAGTTCACCCCGCGGAGGGAGTACCTCACCCCTCCACTTT TRBJ1-6 - TRBV28 16 -
CSARVGTSGHYEQYF TGCAGTGCCCGAGTAGGGACTAGCGGGCATTACGAGCAGTACTTC TRBJ2-7 TRBD2 TRBV20-1 15 many
CATSDRGRGQGTDTQYF TGTGCCACCAGTGATCGGGGTCGGGGACAAGGCACAGATACGCAGTATTTT TRBJ2-3 - TRBV24-1 17 -
CASSLETSGRFGEQFF TGTGCCAGCAGTTTAGAGACTAGCGGGAGATTTGGGGAGCAGTTCTTC TRBJ2-1 TRBD2 TRBV27 16 few
CASRAGTGGRLNTEAFF TGTGCCAGCAGGGCCGGGACAGGGGGCCGGCTGAACACTGAAGCTTTCTTT TRBJ1-1 TRBD1 TRBV7-6 17 few
CVSSRTGGNTEAFF TGTGTCAGCAGTCGAACAGGGGGGAACACTGAAGCTTTCTTT TRBJ1-1 TRBD1 TRBV12-3/TRBV12-4 14 -
CSVVGGQRRREQYF TGCAGCGTTGTGGGGGGACAAAGAAGGCGGGAGCAGTACTTC TRBJ2-7 - TRBV29-1 14 many
CASSRIKDRQNTGELFF TGTGCCAGCAGCCGAATAAAGGACAGGCAAAACACCGGGGAGCTGTTTTTT TRBJ2-2 TRBD1 TRBV12-3/TRBV12-4 17 -
CASSSSGSGSGKDTQYF TGTGCCAGCAGCTCCAGTGGGAGCGGGAGTGGTAAGGATACGCAGTATTTT TRBJ2-3 TRBD2 TRBV7-8 17 once
CATKRQGGNYGYTF TGCGCCACCAAAAGACAGGGAGGTAACTATGGCTACACCTTC TRBJ1-2 TRBD1 TRBV5-1 14 -
CAGSQGQGRYEQYF TGTGCCGGCAGCCAAGGACAGGGGCGATACGAGCAGTACTTC TRBJ2-7 TRBD1 TRBV14 14 -
CASTGEGNIQYF TGTGCCAGCACGGGGGAGGGTAACATCCAGTACTTC TRBJ2-4 TRBD2 TRBV6-4 12 few
CSVAFGTSSSGANVLTF TGCAGCGTTGCTTTTGGGACGTCTAGCTCTGGGGCCAACGTCCTGACTTTC TRBJ2-6 - TRBV29-1 17 many
CARWGREAFF TGTGCCCGCTGGGGCAGGGAAGCTTTCTTT TRBJ1-1 - TRBV6-1 10 -
CASSSRTSGGTWYRETQYF TGCGCCAGCAGCTCACGGACTAGCGGGGGGACCTGGTATCGAGAGACCCAGTACTTC TRBJ2-5 TRBD2 TRBV5-1 19 -
CASSALFSGITYEQYF TGCGCCAGCAGTGCCCTATTCAGCGGGATTACCTACGAGCAGTACTTC TRBJ2-7 TRBD2 TRBV10-2 16 -
CASSPSGTVTEQYF TGTGCCAGCTCACCTTCCGGGACAGTGACCGAGCAGTACTTC TRBJ2-7 TRBD1 TRBV18 14 -
CASDSAGELFF TGTGCCAGTGACAGTGCCGGGGAGCTGTTTTTT TRBJ2-2 - TRBV6-6 11 -
CASSPLPESTDTQYF TGTGCCAGCTCACCATTACCAGAGAGCACAGATACGCAGTATTTT TRBJ2-3 - TRBV18 15 -
CSVEGLNYEQYF TGCAGCGTTGAGGGACTTAACTACGAGCAGTACTTC TRBJ2-7 - TRBV29-1 12 many
CSAKREGENYGYTF TGCAGTGCTAAAAGAGAGGGAGAAAACTATGGCTACACCTTC TRBJ1-2 - TRBV20-1 14 -
CSATRDVSYEQYF TGCAGTGCGACGAGAGACGTCTCCTACGAGCAGTACTTC TRBJ2-7 - TRBV20-1 13 few
CASRASGEQFF TGTGCCAGTCGTGCCAGCGGTGAGCAGTTCTTC TRBJ2-1 - TRBV12-3/TRBV12-4 11 many
CASSQSAGGQETQYF TGTGCCAGCAGCCAATCAGCGGGGGGGCAAGAGACCCAGTACTTC TRBJ2-5 TRBD2 TRBV4-2 15 few
CASSGAGAGETQYF TGTGCCAGCAGCGGGGCAGGGGCAGGAGAGACCCAGTACTTC TRBJ2-5 - TRBV9 14 many
CASAGGDPSEFF TGTGCTAGTGCTGGAGGGGACCCTTCGGAGTTCTTC TRBJ2-1 - TRBV12-5 12 -
CASSSRADEKLFF TGTGCCAGCAGTTCTCGGGCGGATGAAAAACTGTTTTTT TRBJ1-4 - TRBV27 13 few
CASSQGYLSEQYF TGTGCCAGCAGCCAGGGCTACTTAAGCGAGCAGTACTTC TRBJ2-7 - TRBV14 13 -
CSARGGQAGQETQYF TGCAGTGCTAGAGGGGGACAGGCAGGCCAAGAGACCCAGTACTTC TRBJ2-5 TRBD1 TRBV20-1 15 few
CASSQDQSQYQPQHF TGTGCCAGCAGCCAAGATCAAAGCCAGTATCAGCCCCAGCATTTT TRBJ1-5 - TRBV3-1 15 -
CSAGRRTPTDTQYF TGCAGCGCCGGGAGGCGGACCCCCACAGATACGCAGTATTTT TRBJ2-3 TRBD2 TRBV29-1 14 few
CASSPGFGSYNEQFF TGTGCCAGCAGCCCGGGATTCGGCTCCTACAATGAGCAGTTCTTC TRBJ2-1 - TRBV12-3/TRBV12-4 15 few
CASSLIDNEQFF TGCGCCAGCAGCTTGATAGACAATGAGCAGTTCTTC TRBJ2-1 - TRBV5-1 12 many
CATSREVAEGNQPQHF TGTGCCACCAGCAGAGAAGTGGCCGAGGGCAATCAGCCCCAGCATTTT TRBJ1-5 - TRBV15 16 -
CATSDSGPPYEQYF TGTGCCACCAGTGATTCCGGGCCTCCCTACGAGCAGTACTTC TRBJ2-7 - TRBV24-1 14 -
CASSQVGQEWHGYTF TGCGCCAGCAGCCAAGTAGGGCAGGAATGGCATGGCTACACCTTC TRBJ1-2 - TRBV4-1 15 -
CASSQVVLSPLHF TGCGCCAGCAGCCAAGTCGTTCTCTCACCCCTCCACTTT TRBJ1-6 - TRBV4-1 13 few
CASSPGQKEETQYF TGCGCCAGCAGCCCGGGACAAAAAGAAGAGACCCAGTACTTC TRBJ2-5 - TRBV5-1 14 few
CASSDTGYNEQFF TGTGCCAGCAGTGATACGGGATACAATGAGCAGTTCTTC TRBJ2-1 - TRBV12-3/TRBV12-4 13 many
CASSLEVGPAKNIQYF TGTGCCAGCAGTCTAGAGGTTGGCCCAGCCAAAAACATTCAGTACTTC TRBJ2-4 - TRBV2 16 -
CASSLNPGQIYNEQFF TGTGCCAGCAGCCTTAACCCTGGACAGATCTACAATGAGCAGTTCTTC TRBJ2-1 - TRBV7-3 16 -
CASSKLAGGSYEQYF TGTGCCAGCAGCAAACTAGCGGGAGGGTCCTACGAGCAGTACTTC TRBJ2-7 TRBD2 TRBV5-5 15 -
CASKWGQGGNQPQHF TGTGCCAGCAAGTGGGGACAGGGAGGCAATCAGCCCCAGCATTTT TRBJ1-5 TRBD1 TRBV6-2/TRBV6-3 15 few
CASSLRTAVEAFF TGTGCCAGCAGCCTTAGGACAGCGGTTGAAGCTTTCTTT TRBJ1-1 - TRBV7-2 13 -
CASSPRGGARYEQYF TGTGCCAGCTCACCACGGGGGGGGGCACGTTACGAGCAGTACTTC TRBJ2-7 TRBD2 TRBV11-2 15 many
CSARKWGQGKDEQFF TGCAGTGCTAGAAAATGGGGACAGGGGAAGGATGAGCAGTTCTTC TRBJ2-1 TRBD1 TRBV20-1 15 -
CASSPTGDYEQYF TGTGCCAGCAGTCCGACAGGGGATTACGAGCAGTACTTC TRBJ2-7 TRBD1 TRBV5-1 13 many
CASSFWSADTQYF TGTGCCAGCAGCTTCTGGTCCGCAGATACGCAGTATTTT TRBJ2-3 - TRBV5-6 13 -
CASRLGPAWNERFF TGTGCCAGCAGACTGGGACCGGCCTGGAATGAGCGGTTCTTC TRBJ2-1 - TRBV7-2 14 -
CASSPPRRTGYFNEQFF TGTGCCAGCAGCCCACCCCGGCGGACAGGTTATTTTAATGAGCAGTTCTTC TRBJ2-1 TRBD1 TRBV7-9 17 -
CASSYSGGTANNEQFF TGTGCCAGCAGTTACTCTGGGGGGACTGCAAACAATGAGCAGTTCTTC TRBJ2-1 - TRBV6-5 16 many
CASSWLGSVYEQYF TGTGCCAGCAGTTGGTTGGGCAGTGTCTACGAGCAGTACTTC TRBJ2-7 - TRBV27 14 few
CSAGGVREQFF TGCAGTGCCGGGGGGGTCCGGGAGCAGTTCTTC TRBJ2-1 TRBD2 TRBV20-1 11 -
CASSHTAGAYEQYF TGCGCCAGCAGCCACACAGCGGGAGCCTACGAGCAGTACTTC TRBJ2-7 TRBD2 TRBV5-1 14 many
CASSPLLGQPQETQYF TGTGCCAGCAGCCCCCTTCTTGGACAGCCCCAAGAGACCCAGTACTTC TRBJ2-5 - TRBV7-9 16 few